The 7 T cell receptor beta chains below come from one sample, sequenced in a study of shared clonotypes between healthy human individuals (dated by TCRdb to the early 2020s). The method was the immunoSEQ multiplex PCR assay. This is the immuneACCESS table as TCRdb keeps it, with only in-frame sequences that have V and J called. A part of the clones is gone; compared with another copy, unresolved V genes explain less than half, and the rest is unexplained. The sample table holds 2.3 million or so clones, of which 80% to 95% were seen once. The ten largest make up about 0.39% of the sample. The sequencing sample was made of naive CD4+ T cells from PBMCs. In light of the paper, this sample's cell subset or site label describes: CD45RA+ positively selected. Receptor source: a man between 18 and 35 years old in good health. Some clones in this sample may be carry-over from other donors' samples.

CDR3 sequence reads: CASSLGPAEAFF. Written as DNA, the CDR3 is TGTGCCAGCAGCTTAGGGCCCGCAGAAGCTTTCTTT. The chain recombines TRBV11-2 with TRBJ1-1, with D unresolved. Trimming stripped 1 base from V and 8 bases from J, with 8 bases between. Germline CDR1 reads SGHAT; CDR2 reads FQNNGV. The CDR3 is 12 residues long.

This rearrangement joins TRBV13 to TRBJ2-1, with TRBD1 matching over 9 bases. J was trimmed by 8 bases and V by 1 base; bases with no gene match: 15. The V gene's germline CDR1 is PRHDT and CDR2 FYEKMQ (reference sequence). The CDR3 totals 18 residues. Written as DNA, the CDR3 is TGTGCCAGCAGCTTAGAAGGGGGGCTGGGACAGGGCATCGATGAGCAGTTCTTC. Translated: CASSLEGGLGQGIDEQFF.

The CDR3 region has the DNA TGTGCCAGCAGCCCTAGCGGGAGGGCCTTACGGCAAGAGACCCAGTACTTC. Protein sequence: CASSPSGRALRQETQYF. The chain employs TRBV5-6 and TRBJ2-5; TRBD2 aligns across 12 bases. Looked up from germline, CDR1 is SGHDT and CDR2 is YYEEEE. Unmatched junction bases numbered 9, after V lost 4 bases and J lost 2 bases. The CDR3 is 17 amino acids.

The CDR3: CASSQNLGLAGGPGAYEQYF. The DNA for the CDR3 is TGCGCCAGCAGCCAAAATCTAGGCTTAGCGGGAGGCCCAGGTGCGTACGAGCAGTACTTC. The chain links TRBV4-3 to TRBJ2-7; TRBD2 aligns across 10 bases. Germline values: CDR1 LGHNA, CDR2 YSLEER. The CDR3 has 20 residues. The ends lost 2 bases at V and 4 bases at J; junction bases unmatched: 20.

The chain has TRBV7-9 and TRBJ1-1; D might be TRBD1 (6 bases). Germline lookup yields CDR1 SEHNR and CDR2 FQNEAQ (reference sequence). CDR3 length: 15 residues. V dropped 2 bases and J dropped 2 bases, with 12 bases sitting between them. CDR3 residues: CASSLSSGANTEAFF. In DNA, the CDR3 is TGTGCCAGCAGCTTATCCTCAGGGGCAAACACTGAAGCTTTCTTT. Drawing the rest from reference TRBV7-9 and TRBJ1-1, the complete variable domain is DTGVSQNPRHKITKRGQNVTFRCDPISEHNRLYWYRQTLGQGPEFLTYFQNEAQLEKSRLLSDRFSAERPKGSFSTLEIQRTEQGDSAMYLCASSLSSGANTEAFFGQGTRLTVV.

This chain connects TRBV7-3 to TRBJ1-5; maybe TRBD1 (6 bases). Per the germline V gene, CDR1 is SGHTA and CDR2 is FQGTGA. V was clipped by 6 bases and J by 3 bases, with 12 bases between them. This CDR3 region has 14 residues. The DNA of the CDR3 is TGTGCCAGCAGTCTGTCAGGGGACAATCAGCCCCAGCATTTT. It codes for CASSLSGDNQPQHF.

This chain links TRBV4-1 with TRBJ2-3; TRBD2 matches at 9 bases. CDR1 is MGHRA and CDR2 is YSYEKL in the germline V gene. The CDR3 covers 18 residues. Trimming removed 1 base from V and 2 bases from J; junction bases left unmatched: 10. The CDR3 reads CASSQVGGRAGDTDTQYF. CDR3 coding DNA: TGCGCCAGCAGCCAAGTAGGCGGGAGGGCCGGGGACACAGATACGCAGTATTTT.